Following are 22 T cell receptor beta chains from one sample sequenced in a study of T cell clonality in common variable immunodeficiency. Assay used: immunoSEQ multiplex PCR; TCRdb lists only in-frame clones, some missing. The sample contains tens of thousands of clones, none of them singletons. Specimen: peripheral blood mononuclear cells. The receptors shown here come from a person aged 18-70 years in good health.

This clone was counted at least ten times. The CDR3 extends 3 residues past the end of the read, so its final part is completed from the germline J gene. The rearrangement uses TRBV2 and TRBJ1-6; maybe TRBD1 (5 bases). The CDR3 totals 12 residues. Germline values: CDR1 SNHLY, CDR2 FYNNEI. V lost 6 bases and J lost 8, with 8 bases in between. The chain's CDR3 is CASSQGDSPLHF. Partial CDR3 DNA: TGTGCCAGCAGCCAGGGCGATTCACCC.

This clone came up many times. The read terminates 3 residues before the CDR3 end, so the remaining end is supplied by the germline J gene. The chain links TRBV20-1 to TRBJ1-6; 7 positions match TRBD1. V was clipped by 7 bases and J by 2 bases; unmatched bases: 8. CDR3 length: 15 amino acids. Germline V gene lookup returns CDR1 DFQATT and CDR2 SNEGSKA (reference sequence). Incomplete CDR3 DNA: TGCAGTGTCAACACAGGGGATCCCTATAATTCACCC. Translated, it gives CSVNTGDPYNSP. The entire CDR3 protein is CSVNTGDPYNSPLHF.

This clone was seen at least ten times. The read falls 3 residues short of the CDR3 end, and the missing part is taken from the germline J gene. J is TRBJ2-7 and V is TRBV5-1; D unresolved. V lost 2 bases and J 0 bases, leaving 15 bases between the germline ends. This CDR3 is 16 amino acids long. Per the germline V gene, CDR1 is SGHRS and CDR2 is YFSETQ. CDR3: CASSFYQETPSYEQYF. The part of the CDR3 DNA that was read is TGCGCCAGCAGCTTTTACCAGGAGACCCCCTCCTACGAG.

A note on this clone: The read halts 3 residues ahead of the CDR3 end, with the missing end drawn from the germline J gene. The chain uses TRBV5-6 and TRBJ2-1; D unclear. This CDR3 region has 15 residues. Germline values: CDR1 SGHDT, CDR2 YYEEEE. V lost 2 bases and J 4 bases, leaving 13 bases between the germline ends. The DNA read from the CDR3 is TGTGCCAGCAGCTTCGGATCGGCGACTTACAATGAG. The encoded protein is CASSFGSATYNE. The full CDR3 sequence reads CASSFGSATYNEQFF.

Ten or more counts support this clone. Read data end 3 residues before the CDR3 end; the end is taken from the germline J gene. The chain uses TRBV7-8 and TRBJ2-3; TRBD1 might be the D (6 bases). Germline assignment: CDR1 SGHVS and CDR2 FQNEAQ. V was cut by 5 bases and J by 0 bases, with 12 bases left in between. There are 15 residues in the CDR3. The covered CDR3 bases are TGTGCCAGCAGCAGACTGGACAGTAGCACAGATACG. Translated: CASSRLDSSTDT. The whole CDR3 sequence reads CASSRLDSSTDTQYF.

In its sample, this clone was seen many times. Sequencing ends 3 residues short of the CDR3 end; the germline J gene provides the rest. The chain combines TRBV7-3 with TRBJ1-1, with TRBD1 identical over 8 bases. The CDR3 is 14 residues long. Germline loops: CDR1 SGHTA, CDR2 FQGTGA. The junction had 8 bases not matched to a gene; V was cut back by 6 bases and J by 5 bases. The DNA read from the CDR3 is TGTGCCAGCAGACAGACAGGGGTTGGGACTGAA. Translated: CASRQTGVGTE. The entire CDR3 reads CASRQTGVGTEAFF.

This clone came up many times. The read gets to within 3 residues of the CDR3 end, and the germline J gene fills in the rest. The chain links TRBV20-1 to TRBJ2-7; TRBD1 matches 7 bases. V dropped 4 bases and J dropped 2; count of bases not matched to a gene: 2. The CDR3 is 12 residues long. Germline V CDR1 and CDR2: DFQATT, SNEGSKA (reference sequence). The chain's CDR3 is CSATDRAYEQYF. The covered CDR3 bases are TGCAGTGCTACAGACAGGGCCTACGAG.

This clone was picked up many times. Read sequence stops 3 residues before the CDR3 end, and the germline J gene provides the missing end. V is TRBV19 and J is TRBJ1-2, with 7 bases fitting TRBD1. The germline gives CDR1 LNHDA, CDR2 SQIVND (reference sequence). J was trimmed by 5 bases and V by 0 bases; bases with no gene match: 9. The CDR3 extends over 16 amino acids. The part of the CDR3 DNA that was read is TGTGCCAGTAGTATAGACTCCGCGACAGGGCTATATGGC. It translates to CASSIDSATGLYG. The whole CDR3 region reads CASSIDSATGLYGYTF.

This clone was picked up many times. Read sequence stops 3 residues before the CDR3 end, and the germline J gene provides the missing end. V is TRBV6-2 or TRBV6-3 and J is TRBJ2-1; TRBD2 aligns across 8 bases. CDR3 length: 13 amino acids. The ends lost 7 bases at V and 4 bases at J; junction bases unmatched: 3. Looked up from germline, CDR1 is MNHEY and CDR2 is SVGEGT. The sequenced part of the CDR3 DNA is TGTGCCAGCATCGCGGGGGGATACAATGAG. This translates into CASIAGGYNE. The entire CDR3 protein is CASIAGGYNEQFF.

This clone occurred many times. The sequenced fragment ends 3 residues before the CDR3 boundary, so the rest is inferred from the germline J gene. The genes are TRBV7-9 and TRBJ2-3, with 9 bases fitting TRBD2. V trimming: 3 bases; J trimming: 3 bases; junction bases outside the gene matches: 4. The CDR3 totals 15 residues. Germline V gene lookup returns CDR1 SEHNR and CDR2 FQNEAQ (reference sequence). The covered CDR3 bases are TGTGCCAGCAGCTTGGTCCTAGCGGGGACAGATACG. Residues: CASSLVLAGTDT. The CDR3, in full, reads CASSLVLAGTDTQYF.

This clone has a count of ten or more. From the germline J gene comes the end of the CDR3, since the read stops 3 residues before it. V and J are TRBV7-9 and TRBJ2-1; no clear D gene. Trimming stripped 5 bases from V and 9 bases from J, with 11 bases between. Germline CDR1 and CDR2: SEHNR and FQNEAQ (reference sequence). The length of the CDR3 is 12 residues. Here the CDR3 reads CASSPRVGEQFF. The DNA read from the CDR3 is TGTGCCAGCAGCCCCCGGGTGGGTGAG.

The part of the CDR3 DNA that was read is TGTGCCAGTAGTATTCTCCGCGGGAATCAGCCC. It encodes CASSILRGNQP. The entire CDR3 protein reads CASSILRGNQPQHF. V usage is TRBV19 and J usage is TRBJ1-5; D not resolved. The observed sequence ends 3 residues before the CDR3 terminus, with the missing tail filled in from the germline J gene. CDR1 and CDR2 from the germline V gene are LNHDA and SQIVND (reference sequence). With 3 bases removed from V and 4 bases from J, the gap between germline ends came to 10 bases. CDR3 length equals 14 residues.

This clone occurred a few times. The read gets to within 3 residues of the CDR3 end, and the germline J gene fills in the rest. V and J are TRBV30 and TRBJ2-2, with D unclear. The CDR3 runs to 12 residues. From germline, CDR1 is GTSNPN and CDR2 SVGIG (reference sequence). The CDR3 spells CAWSPYNEKLFF. The CDR3 bases that were read are TGTGCCTGGAGTCCGTACAATGAAAAG.

This clone was counted many times. Read sequence stops 3 residues before the CDR3 end, and the germline J gene provides the missing end. The V call is TRBV7-3, the J call TRBJ2-7, with D tentatively TRBD2 (6 bases). The CDR3 has 13 residues. Germline V CDR1 and CDR2: SGHTA, FQGTGA. Trimming stripped 2 bases from V and 1 base from J, with 6 bases between. The sequenced part of the CDR3 DNA is TGTGCCAGCAGCTTAGCGGGGTCCTACGAG. It is translated as CASSLAGSYE. The full CDR3 protein is CASSLAGSYEQYF. Based on the CDR3 plus reference TRBV7-3 and TRBJ2-7, the full variable domain is GAGVSQTPSNKVTEKGKYVELRCDPISGHTALYWYRQSLGQGPEFLIYFQGTGAADDSGLPNDRFFAVRPEGSVSTLKIQRTERGDSAVYLCASSLAGSYEQYFGPGTRLTVT.

This clone appeared many times. The read ends 3 residues shy of where the CDR3 ends; the end is completed using the germline J gene. The V and J genes are TRBV19 and TRBJ2-1; 8 bases are shared with TRBD1. Germline V gene sequence: CDR1 LNHDA, CDR2 SQIVND (reference sequence). V dropped 9 bases and J dropped 3; count of bases not matched to a gene: 7. This CDR3 is 14 amino acids long. The part of the CDR3 DNA that was read is TGTGCCAGCACTCCGGGACAGGACTACAATGAG. The encoded protein is CASTPGQDYNE. The complete CDR3 reads CASTPGQDYNEQFF.

The sample holds many counts of this clone. The read is 3 residues too short to cover the CDR3 end, so that end is filled in from the germline J gene. V usage is TRBV20-1 and J usage is TRBJ2-5, with TRBD2 identical over 8 bases. The CDR3 has 16 amino acids. V lost 3 bases to trimming and J lost 1 base; unmatched junction nucleotides: 10. Germline values: CDR1 DFQATT, CDR2 SNEGSKA (reference sequence). CDR3 residues: CSARTPRTSPQETQYF. The part of the CDR3 DNA that was read is TGCAGTGCTAGGACCCCACGGACTAGCCCCCAAGAGACC.

This clone has only a few counts. With the read ending 3 residues before the CDR3 end, the germline J gene is used to fill in that end. The rearrangement uses TRBV5-4 and TRBJ2-1; 7 bases agree with TRBD2. V lost 4 bases, J lost 8 bases, and 6 bases stayed unmatched. The CDR3 covers 13 residues. Germline V gives CDR1 SGHNT, CDR2 YYREEE (reference sequence). The DNA read from the CDR3 is TGTGCCAGCAGCGGCGGGGGTGGCGATGAG. It yields the protein CASSGGGGDE. Given in full, the CDR3 is CASSGGGGDEQFF. Full variable domain (outside the CDR3, taken from reference TRBV5-4 and TRBJ2-1): ETGVTQSPTHLIKTRGQQVTLRCSSQSGHNTVSWYQQALGQGPQFIFQYYREEENGRGNFPPRFSGLQFPNYSSELNVNALELDDSALYLCASSGGGGDEQFFGPGTRLTVL.

In its sample, this clone was seen many times. Read coverage stops 3 residues before the CDR3 terminus; the germline J gene supplies the remainder. This chain uses TRBV19 with TRBJ2-1; D may be TRBD2 (7 bases). The V gene's germline CDR1 is LNHDA and CDR2 SQIVND (reference sequence). Between the trimmed V and J ends, which lost 5 bases and 5 bases, there was a span of 22 bases. The CDR3 is made up of 17 amino acids. Here the CDR3 reads CASSARVGGASDNEQFF. The CDR3 DNA, read in part, is TGTGCCAGTAGTGCCCGGGTAGGGGGGGCAAGTGACAATGAG.

This clone showed up many times. The read ends 3 residues before the CDR3 terminus; that terminus is restored from the germline J gene. The chain links TRBV20-1 to TRBJ2-1, with 7 bases matching TRBD2. Germline loops: CDR1 DFQATT, CDR2 SNEGSKA (reference sequence). Trimming removed 0 bases from V and 5 bases from J; junction bases left unmatched: 10. The CDR3 is 16 amino acids. CDR3 in amino acids: CSARDPGLRNDNEQFF. Incomplete CDR3 DNA: TGCAGTGCTAGAGACCCGGGACTAAGGAACGACAATGAG.

This clone was recorded many times. The read ends 3 residues before the CDR3 terminus; that terminus is restored from the germline J gene. The chain recombines TRBV2 with TRBJ2-3; a possible D gene is TRBD2 (7 bases). Germline V lookup: CDR1 SNHLY, CDR2 FYNNEI. The CDR3 loop spans 15 amino acids. Trimming shortened V by 7 bases and J by 4 bases, and 18 bases separated the two germline ends. The CDR3 DNA, read in part, is TGTGCCAGCAAGGCGTTTGGCGGGGGCGCAGATACG. Amino acids: CASKAFGGGADT. The whole CDR3 region reads CASKAFGGGADTQYF.

This clone was picked up many times. The CDR3 end falls 3 residues outside the read, so it is completed with the germline J gene. The gene calls are TRBV18 and TRBJ2-7; 7 nucleotides match TRBD1. Germline CDR1 KGHSH, CDR2 LQKENI. This CDR3 has 15 residues. V gave up 3 bases and J gave up 4 bases; unmatched junction bases: 9. CDR3 DNA, as far as it was read: TGTGCCAGCTCACCGAAAGAGGGGGCTTCTTACGAG. Translation gives CASSPKEGASYE. The full CDR3 protein is CASSPKEGASYEQYF.

This clone was picked up many times. Read sequence stops 3 residues before the CDR3 end, and the germline J gene provides the missing end. V and J are TRBV19 and TRBJ1-1; possibly TRBD1 for D (5 bases). The length of the CDR3 is 16 residues. Germline V gene sequence: CDR1 LNHDA, CDR2 SQIVND (reference sequence). V shed 2 bases and J shed 0 bases, with 13 bases lying between them. The DNA read from the CDR3 is TGTGCCAGTAGTATAACCCCCGCGGGGGTGAACACTGAA. Protein product: CASSITPAGVNTE. The full-length CDR3 reads as CASSITPAGVNTEAFF.